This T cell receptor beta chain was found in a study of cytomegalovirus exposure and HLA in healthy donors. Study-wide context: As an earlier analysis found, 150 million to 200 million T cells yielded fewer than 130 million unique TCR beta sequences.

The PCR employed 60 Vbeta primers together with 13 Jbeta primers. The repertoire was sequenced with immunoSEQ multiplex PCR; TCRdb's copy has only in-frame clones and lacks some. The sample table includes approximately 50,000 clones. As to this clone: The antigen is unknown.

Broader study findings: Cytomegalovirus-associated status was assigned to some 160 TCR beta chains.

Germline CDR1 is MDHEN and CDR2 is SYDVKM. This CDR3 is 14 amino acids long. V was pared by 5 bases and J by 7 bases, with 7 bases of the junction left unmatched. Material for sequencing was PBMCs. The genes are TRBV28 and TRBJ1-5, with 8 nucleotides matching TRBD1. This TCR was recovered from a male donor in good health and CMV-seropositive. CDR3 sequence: CASSAWTGRQPQHF. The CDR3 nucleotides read TGTGCCAGCAGTGCGTGGACAGGGCGGCAGCCCCAGCATTTT. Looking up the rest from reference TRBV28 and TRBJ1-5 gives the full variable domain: DVKVTQSSRYLVKRTGEKVFLECVQDMDHENMFWYRQDPGLGLRLIYFSYDVKMKEKGDIPEGYSVSREKKERFSLILESASTNQTSMYLCASSAWTGRQPQHFGDGTRLSIL.